This is a list of T cell receptor beta chains from one sample in a study of cytomegalovirus exposure and HLA in healthy donors. Data came from immunoSEQ multiplex PCR; TCRdb stores just in-frame clones and leaves some out. The top ten hold over 1.5% of the sample, which has about 140,000 clones, about a tenth seen once. Source material: PBMCs. These receptors were obtained from a male donor in good health and CMV-seronegative. The CDR3 runs from the conserved cysteine through the conserved F or W. D genes are given only for firm matches. A row's size may be missing; if present it is once, few, many or a size class.

j_gene: TRBJ2-1
v_gene: TRBV19
d_gene: .
abundance: .
CDR3aa: CASSSPVTHLGEQFF
CDR3nt: TGTGCCAGTAGTTCCCCGGTGACCCACCTCGGGGAGCAGTTCTTC

j_gene: TRBJ2-2
v_gene: TRBV5-1
d_gene: TRBD1
abundance: few
CDR3aa: CASSSGQVSSGELFF
CDR3nt: TGCGCCAGCAGCTCGGGACAGGTCTCTAGCGGGGAGCTGTTTTTT

j_gene: TRBJ2-1
v_gene: TRBV28
d_gene: .
abundance: .
CDR3aa: CASSYLGLYNEQFF
CDR3nt: TGTGCCAGCAGTTACCTGGGACTTTACAATGAGCAGTTCTTC

j_gene: TRBJ2-3
v_gene: TRBV9
d_gene: TRBD2
abundance: .
CDR3aa: CASSVDRRAGGDTQYF
CDR3nt: TGTGCCAGCAGCGTAGATCGGAGAGCGGGAGGAGATACGCAGTATTTT

j_gene: TRBJ2-2
v_gene: TRBV7-2
d_gene: .
abundance: .
CDR3aa: CASRSGGASTGELFF
CDR3nt: TGTGCCAGTAGATCAGGAGGGGCGAGCACCGGGGAGCTGTTTTTT

j_gene: TRBJ2-7
v_gene: TRBV28
d_gene: TRBD2
abundance: few
CDR3aa: CASRNAGLASYEQYF
CDR3nt: TGTGCCAGCAGAAATGCCGGACTAGCATCCTACGAGCAGTACTTC

j_gene: TRBJ1-1
v_gene: TRBV7-3
d_gene: TRBD1
abundance: .
CDR3aa: CASSSYDRVGEAFF
CDR3nt: TGTGCCAGCAGCTCCTACGACAGGGTGGGTGAAGCTTTCTTT

j_gene: TRBJ2-7
v_gene: TRBV28
d_gene: .
abundance: few
CDR3aa: CASSFPGLQAYEQYF
CDR3nt: TGTGCCAGCAGTTTTCCGGGACTTCAAGCCTACGAGCAGTACTTC

j_gene: TRBJ1-2
v_gene: TRBV7-9
d_gene: TRBD1
abundance: few
CDR3aa: CASSLTGGYGYTF
CDR3nt: TGTGCCAGCAGCCTGACAGGGGGCTACGGCTACACCTTC

j_gene: TRBJ2-7
v_gene: TRBV4-2
d_gene: .
abundance: once
CDR3aa: CASSPLGQSYEQYF
CDR3nt: TGTGCCAGCAGCCCTCTGGGACAATCCTACGAGCAGTACTTC

j_gene: TRBJ2-7
v_gene: TRBV9
d_gene: TRBD2
abundance: few
CDR3aa: CASSVGSGGAYEQYF
CDR3nt: TGTGCCAGCAGCGTAGGAAGCGGGGGGGCATACGAGCAGTACTTC

j_gene: TRBJ1-2
v_gene: TRBV7-2
d_gene: .
abundance: few
CDR3aa: CASSLDRYGYTF
CDR3nt: TGTGCCAGCAGCTTAGATCGGTATGGCTACACCTTC

j_gene: TRBJ2-2
v_gene: TRBV7-9
d_gene: .
abundance: .
CDR3aa: CASRVGAVNTGELFF
CDR3nt: TGTGCCAGCAGGGTGGGGGCCGTGAACACCGGGGAGCTGTTTTTT

j_gene: TRBJ2-7
v_gene: TRBV28
d_gene: .
abundance: .
CDR3aa: CASSDRQDTYEQYF
CDR3nt: TGTGCCAGCAGTGACCGACAGGATACCTACGAGCAGTACTTC

j_gene: TRBJ2-3
v_gene: TRBV4-1
d_gene: .
abundance: .
CDR3aa: CASSQGGPYTQYF
CDR3nt: TGCGCCAGCAGCCAAGGCGGCCCCTACACGCAGTATTTT

j_gene: TRBJ2-7
v_gene: TRBV7-9
d_gene: TRBD1
abundance: .
CDR3aa: CASRGQGLDEQYF
CDR3nt: TGTGCCAGCAGGGGACAGGGGTTGGACGAGCAGTACTTC

j_gene: TRBJ1-5
v_gene: TRBV7-9
d_gene: .
abundance: .
CDR3aa: CASSLGTEGPQHF
CDR3nt: TGTGCCAGCAGCTTAGGGACGGAGGGGCCCCAGCATTTT

j_gene: TRBJ2-7
v_gene: TRBV27
d_gene: .
abundance: .
CDR3aa: CASSLSGGIPYEQYF
CDR3nt: TGTGCCAGCAGTTTATCTGGCGGCATCCCCTACGAGCAGTACTTC

j_gene: TRBJ2-1
v_gene: TRBV4-3
d_gene: TRBD2
abundance: few
CDR3aa: CASSQESSGRGEQFF
CDR3nt: TGCGCCAGCAGCCAAGAGTCTAGCGGGAGGGGTGAGCAGTTCTTC

j_gene: TRBJ2-7
v_gene: TRBV5-6
d_gene: TRBD2
abundance: .
CDR3aa: CASSLSGGLSYEQYF
CDR3nt: TGTGCCAGCAGCTTGAGCGGGGGCCTCTCCTACGAGCAGTACTTC

j_gene: TRBJ1-1
v_gene: TRBV7-6
d_gene: .
abundance: few
CDR3aa: CASSSRSAGATRDTEAFF
CDR3nt: TGTGCCAGCAGCTCCAGGTCGGCAGGGGCAACACGGGACACTGAAGCTTTCTTT

j_gene: TRBJ1-1
v_gene: TRBV4-1
d_gene: .
abundance: .
CDR3aa: CASSGWGGEMNTEAFF
CDR3nt: TGCGCCAGCAGCGGCTGGGGAGGGGAAATGAACACTGAAGCTTTCTTT

j_gene: TRBJ2-5
v_gene: TRBV2
d_gene: .
abundance: few
CDR3aa: CASSIGGREALKETQYF
CDR3nt: TGTGCCAGCAGCATTGGTGGCAGGGAGGCCTTAAAAGAGACCCAGTACTTC

j_gene: TRBJ2-7
v_gene: TRBV20-1
d_gene: .
abundance: .
CDR3aa: CSALDFEQYF
CDR3nt: TGCAGTGCACTCGACTTCGAGCAGTACTTC

j_gene: TRBJ2-7
v_gene: TRBV9
d_gene: .
abundance: few
CDR3aa: CASSSGSGTYEQYF
CDR3nt: TGTGCCAGCAGCTCAGGGTCAGGAACCTACGAGCAGTACTTC

j_gene: TRBJ2-1
v_gene: TRBV4-3
d_gene: .
abundance: .
CDR3aa: CASSQVQVSSYNEQFF
CDR3nt: TGCGCCAGCAGCCAAGTGCAGGTTAGCTCCTACAATGAGCAGTTCTTC

j_gene: TRBJ2-7
v_gene: TRBV7-9
d_gene: .
abundance: .
CDR3aa: CASSPVGAYEQYF
CDR3nt: TGTGCCAGCAGCCCCGTAGGGGCCTACGAGCAGTACTTC

j_gene: TRBJ1-2
v_gene: TRBV28
d_gene: TRBD1
abundance: few
CDR3aa: CASSRRDRGYGYTF
CDR3nt: TGTGCCAGCAGCCGACGTGACAGGGGTTATGGCTACACCTTC

j_gene: TRBJ2-7
v_gene: TRBV2
d_gene: TRBD1
abundance: few
CDR3aa: CASSVRQGVSYEQYF
CDR3nt: TGTGCCAGCAGTGTGAGACAGGGGGTGTCCTACGAGCAGTACTTC

j_gene: TRBJ2-7
v_gene: TRBV9
d_gene: TRBD1
abundance: .
CDR3aa: CASSARQGYEQYF
CDR3nt: TGTGCCAGCAGCGCGAGACAGGGGTACGAGCAGTACTTC

j_gene: TRBJ2-1
v_gene: TRBV5-4
d_gene: .
abundance: few
CDR3aa: CASSTERSYNEQFF
CDR3nt: TGTGCCAGCAGCACGGAGCGGTCCTACAATGAGCAGTTCTTC

j_gene: TRBJ1-2
v_gene: TRBV6-4
d_gene: .
abundance: .
CDR3aa: CASSDIRVYTF
CDR3nt: TGTGCCAGCAGTGACATCAGGGTTTATACCTTC

j_gene: TRBJ1-2
v_gene: TRBV6-4
d_gene: .
abundance: .
CDR3aa: CASRGPQGRYGYTF
CDR3nt: TGTGCCAGCAGGGGCCCGCAGGGGCGGTATGGCTACACCTTC

j_gene: TRBJ1-4
v_gene: TRBV23-1
d_gene: .
abundance: .
CDR3aa: CASNLQGVNEKLFF
CDR3nt: TGCGCCAGCAACTTACAGGGAGTAAATGAAAAACTGTTTTTT

j_gene: TRBJ1-1
v_gene: TRBV4-2
d_gene: .
abundance: .
CDR3aa: CASSQVTGNTEAFF
CDR3nt: TGTGCCAGCAGCCAAGTAACAGGGAACACTGAAGCTTTCTTT

j_gene: TRBJ2-1
v_gene: TRBV5-8
d_gene: .
abundance: few
CDR3aa: CASSLTSPINEQFF
CDR3nt: TGTGCCAGCAGCTTGACTAGCCCGATCAATGAGCAGTTCTTC

j_gene: TRBJ2-5
v_gene: TRBV5-1
d_gene: TRBD2
abundance: .
CDR3aa: CASSLEHGLALETQYF
CDR3nt: TGCGCCAGCAGCTTGGAGCACGGACTAGCGCTAGAGACCCAGTACTTC

j_gene: TRBJ2-7
v_gene: TRBV5-1
d_gene: .
abundance: .
CDR3aa: CASSLVPGAYEQYF
CDR3nt: TGCGCCAGCAGCTTGGTACCGGGGGCCTACGAGCAGTACTTC

j_gene: TRBJ2-5
v_gene: TRBV11-1
d_gene: .
abundance: few
CDR3aa: CASSSRRPRETQYF
CDR3nt: TGTGCCAGCAGCTCTCGGCGTCCGAGGGAGACCCAGTACTTC

j_gene: TRBJ2-7
v_gene: TRBV7-9
d_gene: TRBD1
abundance: .
CDR3aa: CASSHLGQPEYEQYF
CDR3nt: TGTGCCAGCAGCCATTTGGGACAGCCGGAGTACGAGCAGTACTTC

j_gene: TRBJ1-3
v_gene: TRBV6-5
d_gene: .
abundance: few
CDR3aa: CASSYGQGTGNTIYF
CDR3nt: TGTGCCAGCAGTTATGGGCAGGGGACTGGAAACACCATATATTTT

j_gene: TRBJ1-2
v_gene: TRBV30
d_gene: TRBD1
abundance: .
CDR3aa: CAWSVDTGQYGYTF
CDR3nt: TGTGCCTGGAGTGTAGATACGGGACAGTATGGCTACACCTTC

j_gene: TRBJ1-1
v_gene: TRBV15
d_gene: .
abundance: few
CDR3aa: CATSSPGGQAFF
CDR3nt: TGTGCCACCAGCAGTCCGGGAGGGCAAGCTTTCTTT

j_gene: TRBJ2-5
v_gene: TRBV2
d_gene: .
abundance: .
CDR3aa: CASTIQGIQETQYF
CDR3nt: TGTGCCAGCACTATACAGGGAATACAAGAGACCCAGTACTTC

j_gene: TRBJ2-7
v_gene: TRBV6-6
d_gene: .
abundance: few
CDR3aa: CASSHEGLLESQYF
CDR3nt: TGTGCCAGCAGTCACGAGGGACTCCTCGAATCGCAGTACTTC

j_gene: TRBJ2-5
v_gene: TRBV5-1
d_gene: TRBD2
abundance: few
CDR3aa: CASSPGTSGTLLETQYF
CDR3nt: TGCGCCAGCAGCCCGGGGACTAGCGGGACCCTTCTGGAGACCCAGTACTTC

j_gene: TRBJ1-5
v_gene: TRBV30
d_gene: .
abundance: few
CDR3aa: CAWSAGPNQPQHF
CDR3nt: TGCGCCTGGAGCGCAGGGCCAAATCAGCCCCAGCATTTT

j_gene: TRBJ2-2
v_gene: TRBV30
d_gene: .
abundance: few
CDR3aa: CAWRGQFTGELFF
CDR3nt: TGTGCCTGGAGGGGGCAGTTCACCGGGGAGCTGTTTTTT

j_gene: TRBJ1-5
v_gene: TRBV6-5
d_gene: .
abundance: .
CDR3aa: CASSPGQTSNQPQHF
CDR3nt: TGTGCCAGCAGCCCCGGACAGACTAGCAATCAGCCCCAGCATTTT

j_gene: TRBJ2-7
v_gene: TRBV4-3
d_gene: .
abundance: .
CDR3aa: CASSQDWGVYEQYF
CDR3nt: TGCGCCAGCAGCCAAGATTGGGGGGTGTACGAGCAGTACTTC